Below are 32 T cell receptor beta chains sequenced from a single sample in a study of beta chain features in type 1 diabetes. What was sequenced were expressed TCRB transcripts, since all of the isolated RNA had been reverse transcribed. Profiled with immunoSEQ multiplex PCR; TCRdb holds only in-frame clones, not every one. Of about 660,000 clones in the sample, over 13% are singletons; the top ten hold roughly 0.04%. Their antigens are not known. General study results and limits: Researchers report that Type 1 diabetes patients had moderately but significantly shorter TCRB CDR3s across all four CD4+ subsets.

The sequenced sample was naive CD4+ T cells from blood. The receptor source for this set is a man younger than 35 with type 1 diabetes.

As to this clone: Other DNA sequences in the sample encode the same CDR3. This rearrangement joins TRBV30 to TRBJ1-3; D is unclear. The CDR3 has 11 residues. Trimming pared 0 bases from V and 4 bases from J, leaving 1 base between. CDR1 GTSNPN and CDR2 SVGIG come from the germline V gene (reference sequence). The CDR3: CAWSVGNTIYF. The CDR3 region has the DNA TGTGCCTGGAGTGTCGGAAACACCATATATTTT.

The chain employs TRBV5-1 and TRBJ2-1; D could derive from TRBD1 or TRBD2 (5 bases each). This CDR3 contains 15 residues. Germline V gives CDR1 SGHRS, CDR2 YFSETQ. V was trimmed by 2 bases and J by 8 bases, leaving 17 bases between them. CDR3 protein: CASSFITGRSDEQFF. The CDR3 DNA is TGCGCCAGCAGCTTTATAACGGGGCGCAGCGATGAGCAGTTCTTC.

This clone has only a few counts. The chain links TRBV29-1 to TRBJ1-3, with D possibly TRBD1 on 5 matching bases. V lost 4 bases and J lost 4, with 11 bases in between. The CDR3 spans 13 residues. The germline gives CDR1 SQVTM, CDR2 ANQGSEA. The CDR3 coding sequence is TGCAGCGTTGCTAAAGGGACCGGAAACACCATATATTTT. This codes for CSVAKGTGNTIYF.

This clone appeared once. The chain employs TRBV5-6 and TRBJ1-2; D is perhaps TRBD1 (6 bases). Germline V CDR1 and CDR2: SGHDT, YYEEEE. The V end lost 4 bases, the J end lost 0 bases, and 22 bases lay between the germline ends. CDR3 size: 18 residues. This CDR3 reads CASSPWGASLLTNYGYTF. The CDR3 DNA follows: TGTGCCAGCAGCCCCTGGGGGGCATCCCTGCTGACTAACTATGGCTACACCTTC.

The chain has TRBV9 and TRBJ1-1; no clear D gene. The CDR3 covers 14 residues. Trimming pared 0 bases from V and 2 bases from J, leaving 8 bases between. CDR1 and CDR2 (germline): SGDLS, YYNGEE. The CDR3 DNA is TGTGCCAGCAGCGTAGGGACGCAAAACACTGAAGCTTTCTTT. It is translated as CASSVGTQNTEAFF.

This clone appeared a few times. The rearrangement joins TRBV7-2 to TRBJ1-2; D not certain. The CDR3 extends over 11 amino acids. Germline CDR1 and CDR2: SGHTA and FQGNSA. Trimming stripped 5 bases from V and 8 bases from J, with 9 bases between. CDR3 protein: CASSPGIGYTF. CDR3 DNA: TGTGCCAGCAGCCCGGGTATAGGCTACACCTTC.

The chain employs TRBV5-1 and TRBJ2-3; D unclear. Per the germline V gene, CDR1 is SGHRS and CDR2 is YFSETQ. V dropped 1 base and J dropped 2 bases, with 8 bases sitting between them. This CDR3 contains 14 residues. CDR3 bases: TGCGCCAGCAGCTTGTGGTCCATCACAGATACGCAGTATTTT. Translating gives CASSLWSITDTQYF.

The rearrangement uses TRBV11-2 and TRBJ2-5, with 8 bases that match TRBD2. The J call may be wrong; the DNA end is better matched by TRBJ2-7. The CDR3 spans 15 residues. Germline V gene lookup returns CDR1 SGHAT and CDR2 FQNNGV. CDR3 residues: CASSPGGSATYEQYF. CDR3 nucleotides: TGTGCCAGCAGCCCGGGGGGGTCCGCAACCTACGAGCAGTACTTC.

In this sample, this clone turned up a few times. The chain links TRBV9 to TRBJ2-3; 10 bases align to TRBD2. The CDR3 sequence is 16 residues long. CDR1 SGDLS and CDR2 YYNGEE come from the germline V gene. The V segment lost 2 bases and the J segment 5 bases; nucleotides outside the gene matches: 8. This CDR3 reads CASSVDSGGPGDTQYF. As DNA, the CDR3 is TGTGCCAGCAGCGTGGATAGCGGGGGGCCTGGAGATACGCAGTATTTT.

This clone was found a few times. This chain joins TRBV30 and TRBJ2-3; TRBD1 agrees at 8 bases. Germline-derived CDR1 and CDR2 are GTSNPN and SVGIG (reference sequence). This CDR3 spans 14 amino acids. The V and J ends lost 4 bases and 2 bases, in that order; junction bases with no gene match: 5. This chain's CDR3 is CAWTNRGATDTQYF. In nucleotides, the CDR3 is TGTGCCTGGACGAACAGGGGGGCCACAGATACGCAGTATTTT.

This clone has a handful of counts. The J gene is TRBJ1-2, the V gene TRBV4-3; the D is unclear. Germline V gene sequence: CDR1 LGHNA, CDR2 YSLEER. Trimming removed 1 base from V and 6 bases from J, with 3 bases in between. The CDR3 loop spans 11 amino acids. The CDR3 DNA reads TGCGCCAGCAGCCAAGGGGATGGCTACACCTTC. Translating it yields CASSQGDGYTF.

The gene calls are TRBV5-4 and TRBJ2-3, with D possibly matching TRBD1 (6 bases). The germline V and J ends were trimmed by 2 bases and 2 bases, with 12 bases remaining between them. This CDR3 is 15 amino acids long. CDR1 and CDR2 (germline): SGHNT, YYREEE (reference sequence). CDR3 DNA sequence: TGTGCCAGCAGCTTCGGGACACCCGTCACAGATACGCAGTATTTT. Translation gives CASSFGTPVTDTQYF.

This clone has more than one count but fewer than ten. The rearrangement uses TRBV7-2 and TRBJ2-7; D is perhaps TRBD1 (6 bases). Germline V gene data show CDR1 as SGHTA and CDR2 as FQGNSA. This CDR3 has 15 amino acids. Deletions cut 1 base from V and 2 bases from J, with 12 bases between. In DNA form, the CDR3 reads TGTGCCAGCAGCTTAGTACTGAACAGGGCCTACGAGCAGTACTTC. The encoded protein is CASSLVLNRAYEQYF. Based on the CDR3 plus reference TRBV7-2 and TRBJ2-7, the full variable domain is GAGVSQSPSNKVTEKGKDVELRCDPISGHTALYWYRQSLGQGLEFLIYFQGNSAPDKSGLPSDRFSAERTGGSVSTLTIQRTQQEDSAVYLCASSLVLNRAYEQYFGPGTRLTVT.

The rearrangement joins TRBV30 to TRBJ1-4; TRBD1 aligns across 7 bases. Unmatched junction bases numbered 13, after V lost 0 bases and J lost 6 bases. The germline V gene encodes CDR1 GTSNPN and CDR2 SVGIG (reference sequence). CDR3 length: 17 residues. The CDR3 here is CAWSVVEADRVDEKLFF. CDR3 DNA: TGTGCCTGGAGTGTGGTCGAAGCTGACAGGGTGGATGAAAAACTGTTTTTT.

The chain links TRBV28 to TRBJ2-7, with TRBD2 matching 13 bases. Germline V lookup: CDR1 MDHEN, CDR2 SYDVKM. This CDR3 is 15 amino acids long. J was trimmed by 7 bases and V by 5 bases; bases with no gene match: 8. The CDR3 nucleotides are TGTGCCAGCAGTAGTGGACTAGCGGGAGAAGCAGAGCAGTACTTC. Protein sequence: CASSSGLAGEAEQYF. The whole variable domain, remainder taken from reference TRBV28 and TRBJ2-7, is DVKVTQSSRYLVKRTGEKVFLECVQDMDHENMFWYRQDPGLGLRLIYFSYDVKMKEKGDIPEGYSVSREKKERFSLILESASTNQTSMYLCASSSGLAGEAEQYFGPGTRLTVT.

J is TRBJ1-6 and V is TRBV9; 7 bases fit TRBD1. V lost 3 bases and J lost 6; bases outside the gene matches: 9. Germline-derived CDR1 and CDR2 are SGDLS and YYNGEE. The CDR3 has 16 amino acids. The CDR3 reads CASSARGAGGNSPLHF. The CDR3, as DNA: TGTGCCAGCAGCGCGAGGGGGGCAGGGGGTAATTCACCCCTCCACTTT.

The chain employs TRBV5-1 and TRBJ2-1, with 7 nucleotides matching TRBD1. The V and J ends lost 6 bases and 4 bases, in that order; junction bases with no gene match: 13. The CDR3 has 16 residues. In germline, CDR1 is SGHRS, CDR2 YFSETQ. Here the CDR3 DNA reads TGCGCCAGCAAAAGCTTGTCCCAGGGGGAGTACAATGAGCAGTTCTTC. Translation gives CASKSLSQGEYNEQFF.

The chain combines TRBV29-1 with TRBJ2-4; D uncertain. With 7 bases removed from V and 0 bases from J, the gap between germline ends came to 10 bases. This CDR3 is 13 amino acids long. Germline assignment: CDR1 SQVTM and CDR2 ANQGSEA. As DNA, the CDR3 is TGCAGCGCCCGTCCCCTAGCCAAAAACATTCAGTACTTC. This codes for CSARPLAKNIQYF.

J is TRBJ2-5 and V is TRBV27, with TRBD2 matching over 9 bases. This CDR3 is 16 amino acids long. Unmatched junction bases numbered 4, after V lost 0 bases and J lost 2 bases. CDR1 is MNHEY and CDR2 is SMNVEV in the germline V gene (reference sequence). CDR3 protein: CASSLSSGRLQETQYF. The CDR3 nucleotides are TGTGCCAGCAGTTTATCTAGCGGGAGACTACAAGAGACCCAGTACTTC.

As regards this clone: The junction departs from germline at one end; a sequencing error may be responsible. The genes are TRBV7-7 and TRBJ1-1; 7 bases map to TRBD1. The CDR3 runs to 13 residues. The germline V gene encodes CDR1 SSHAT and CDR2 FNYEAQ (reference sequence). The CDR3 is CASSSQGSTEAFF. DNA for the CDR3: TGTGCTAGCAGCTCACAGGGGAGCACTGAAGCTTTCTTT.

The rearrangement joins TRBV29-1 to TRBJ2-1; 8 bases align to TRBD2. CDR1 SQVTM and CDR2 ANQGSEA come from the germline V gene. V was clipped by 7 bases and J by 4 bases; unmatched bases: 9. The CDR3 has 14 amino acids. The CDR3 region has the DNA TGCAGCGACGACAGCGGGAGTAATTACAATGAGCAGTTCTTC. Translated, it gives CSDDSGSNYNEQFF.

The CDR3 reads CASSTRAIRDTQYF. The CDR3 nucleotides read TGTGCCAGCAGCACCCGCGCAATTCGAGATACGCAGTATTTT. The V gene is TRBV9, the J gene TRBJ2-3, with unresolved D. CDR1 is SGDLS, CDR2 YYNGEE, per germline. The CDR3 is 14 amino acids. V was clipped by 4 bases and J by 5 bases, with 14 bases between them.

The CDR3 nucleotides read TGTGCCTGGTCCGTATTCTACAATGAGCAGTTCTTC. Amino acids: CAWSVFYNEQFF. The chain recombines TRBV30 with TRBJ2-1; D unclear. V was trimmed by 5 bases and J by 3 bases, leaving 8 bases between them. The CDR3 is 12 residues long. CDR1 GTSNPN and CDR2 SVGIG come from the germline V gene (reference sequence).

The genes are TRBV14 and TRBJ2-3; D gene uncertain. CDR3 length equals 14 residues. The V gene's germline CDR1 is SGHDN and CDR2 FVKESK. With 1 base removed from V and 7 bases from J, the gap between germline ends came to 12 bases. The CDR3 loop reads CASSQVAISNTQYF. CDR3 DNA sequence: TGTGCCAGCAGCCAAGTGGCAATAAGCAATACGCAGTATTTT.

The chain employs TRBV5-8 and TRBJ2-1; the D gene is possibly TRBD1 (5 bases). The V gene lost 0 bases and the J gene lost 6 bases, with 7 bases spanning the gap. CDR3 length equals 13 residues. CDR1 is SGHTS and CDR2 is YDEGEE in the germline V gene. The CDR3 coding sequence is TGTGCCAGCAGCTTGGAAAGGGGCAATGAGCAGTTCTTC. Translation: CASSLERGNEQFF.

This clone has just a few counts. The chain joins TRBV10-3 to TRBJ1-4, with 9 nucleotides matching TRBD1. Germline V gives CDR1 ENHRY, CDR2 SYGVKD. The V segment lost 2 bases and the J segment 5 bases; nucleotides outside the gene matches: 3. This CDR3 spans 15 amino acids. The CDR3 nucleotides read TGTGCCATCAGTGAGCCGGGACAGGGAAATGAAAAACTGTTTTTT. Encoded protein: CAISEPGQGNEKLFF.

This clone came up a few times. V is TRBV30 and J is TRBJ2-1, with D possibly matching TRBD2 (6 bases). CDR3 length: 13 residues. Germline V CDR1 and CDR2: GTSNPN, SVGIG (reference sequence). V was pared by 2 bases and J by 3 bases, with 8 bases between. The CDR3 DNA follows: TGTGCCTGGAGTAGTAGCGGCTACAATGAGCAGTTCTTC. It codes for CAWSSSGYNEQFF.

This clone was seen a handful of times. At the DNA level, this CDR3 is encoded by other sequences in the same sample as well. The rearrangement joins TRBV30 to TRBJ1-5; TRBD1 is a possible D gene (6 bases). This CDR3 comprises 13 residues. Trimming shortened V by 0 bases and J by 5 bases, and 8 bases separated the two germline ends. Germline loops: CDR1 GTSNPN, CDR2 SVGIG (reference sequence). CDR3 residues: CAWSVRGYQPQHF. The DNA for the CDR3 is TGTGCCTGGAGTGTCAGGGGCTATCAGCCCCAGCATTTT.

The CDR3 spells CASKPIQLRGEQFF. CDR3 in DNA: TGTGCCAGCAAACCTATCCAGCTCCGCGGTGAGCAGTTCTTC. The J gene is TRBJ2-1, the V gene TRBV27, with D hard to call. V lost 7 bases and J lost 9, with 19 bases in between. Germline-derived CDR1 and CDR2 are MNHEY and SMNVEV (reference sequence). The CDR3 has 14 amino acids.

This clone showed up just a few times. The CDR3 sequence is CSVGGPLETQYF. The CDR3 coding sequence is TGCAGCGTTGGCGGTCCGTTGGAGACCCAGTACTTC. This chain joins TRBV29-1 and TRBJ2-5; D gene ambiguous. The CDR3 sequence is 12 residues long. The V and J ends lost 4 bases and 5 bases respectively, with 11 bases between them. The germline gives CDR1 SQVTM, CDR2 ANQGSEA.

The chain links TRBV9 to TRBJ2-7; 7 bases are a match to TRBD2. The V gene's germline CDR1 is SGDLS and CDR2 YYNGEE. The CDR3 consists of 14 residues. V shed 2 bases and J 3 bases; nucleotides not matched to a gene: 5. The CDR3 here is CASSVGLEIYEQYF. CDR3 DNA sequence: TGTGCCAGCAGCGTCGGACTAGAGATCTACGAGCAGTACTTC.

V usage is TRBV7-3 and J usage is TRBJ1-1; the D is unclear. CDR1 is SGHTA and CDR2 is FQGTGA in the germline V gene. The CDR3 covers 13 residues. Trimming cost V 0 bases and J 4 bases, with 6 bases left between them. The CDR3 nucleotides are TGTGCCAGCAGCTTAACTTCCCGCACTGAAGCTTTCTTT. It translates to CASSLTSRTEAFF.